A single sample is the source of the 9 T cell receptor beta chains below, sequenced in a study of CD8 T cells in Susac syndrome. RNA, at roughly 0.45 to 1 ug, was reverse transcribed with random hexamers. TCRdb itself ran the immunoSEQ multiplex PCR reads through MiXCR, one entry per CDR3 protein. The sample gives about 150,000 distinct CDR3 sequences, around 94% of which show up once; more than 0.065% is in the top ten. Material for sequencing was CD4+ T cells from PBMCs. The receptors here all came from a human donor in good health.

The rearrangement links TRBV9 to TRBJ2-2; 9 bases are a match to TRBD2. This CDR3 region has 16 residues. Trimming took 0 bases from V and 0 from J; bases not matched to a gene: 0. CDR1 SGDLS and CDR2 YYNGEE come from the germline V gene. CDR3 protein: CASSVGTSANTGELFF. CDR3 DNA: TGTGCCAGCAGCGTAGGGACTAGCGCGAACACCGGGGAGCTGTTTTTT.

The rearrangement uses TRBV2 and TRBJ1-4; the D gene is possibly TRBD1 (6 bases). V lost 8 bases and J 3 bases, leaving 13 bases between the germline ends. CDR1 and CDR2 from the germline V gene are SNHLY and FYNNEI. The CDR3 loop spans 14 amino acids. The CDR3 region has the DNA TGTGCCAGCGGAAGACAGGCGGCTAATGAAAAACTGTTTTTT. It codes for CASGRQAANEKLFF.

This chain connects TRBV5-1 to TRBJ2-7; D perhaps matches TRBD2 (6 bases). CDR1 is SGHRS, CDR2 YFSETQ, per germline. This CDR3 comprises 14 residues. Trimming removed 5 bases from V and 5 bases from J, with 17 bases in between. In DNA, the CDR3 is TGCGCCAGCAGTGGATCGGGAGAGTTGAACGAGCAGTACTTC. Encoded protein: CASSGSGELNEQYF.

The rearrangement joins TRBV9 to TRBJ2-2; no definite D call. This CDR3 comprises 12 residues. Germline V gene sequence: CDR1 SGDLS, CDR2 YYNGEE. The V end lost 6 bases, the J end lost 7 bases, and 10 bases lay between the germline ends. The CDR3, as DNA: TGTGCCAGCAATCGACGCAACGGGGAGCTGTTTTTT. Translating it yields CASNRRNGELFF.

The rearrangement joins TRBV28 to TRBJ2-7; 9 nucleotides match TRBD2. The V segment lost 6 bases and the J segment 4 bases; nucleotides outside the gene matches: 4. Germline-derived CDR1 and CDR2 are MDHEN and SYDVKM. The CDR3 is made up of 13 amino acids. The CDR3 DNA sequence: TGTGCCAGCAGGACTAGCGGCGTTTACGAGCAGTACTTC. Residues: CASRTSGVYEQYF.

Only one count was recorded for this clonotype. The J gene is TRBJ2-2, the V gene TRBV2, with D perhaps given as TRBD1 or TRBD2 (6 bases each). The CDR3 runs to 15 residues. V lost 5 bases and J lost 5, with 15 bases in between. Germline CDR1 SNHLY, CDR2 FYNNEI. Here the CDR3 reads CASSRARGGTGELFF. CDR3 sequence (DNA): TGTGCCAGCAGTCGCGCGCGAGGGGGGACCGGGGAGCTGTTTTTT.

V is TRBV5-1 and J is TRBJ1-1, with D maybe TRBD1 (5 bases). Germline V CDR1 and CDR2: SGHRS, YFSETQ. CDR3 length: 13 residues. Between the trimmed V and J ends, which lost 0 bases and 8 bases, there was a span of 11 bases. CDR3: CASSLDRPTEAFF. DNA of the CDR3: TGCGCCAGCAGCTTGGACAGGCCAACGGAAGCTTTCTTT. Full variable domain (rest looked up from reference TRBV5-1 and TRBJ1-1): KAGVTQTPRYLIKTRGQQVTLSCSPISGHRSVSWYQQTPGQGLQFLFEYFSETQRNKGNFPGRFSGRQFSNSRSEMNVSTLELGDSALYLCASSLDRPTEAFFGQGTRLTVV.

The gene calls are TRBV7-9 and TRBJ2-2; D remains unclear. Trimming cost V 4 bases and J 6 bases, with 3 bases left between them. Germline V lookup: CDR1 SEHNR, CDR2 FQNEAQ (reference sequence). This CDR3 is 11 amino acids long. Here the CDR3 reads CASSSPGELFF. CDR3 coding DNA: TGTGCCAGCAGCTCCCCCGGGGAGCTGTTTTTT.

This clonotype was picked up one time. This chain joins TRBV10-2 and TRBJ1-2; D gene uncertain. Between the trimmed V and J ends, which lost 3 bases and 7 bases, there was a span of 15 bases. Germline assignment: CDR1 WSHSY and CDR2 SAAADI. CDR3 length: 14 amino acids. CDR3: CASSDTRRDGGYTF. The CDR3 nucleotides are TGCGCCAGCAGTGACACGAGAAGGGATGGTGGCTACACCTTC.